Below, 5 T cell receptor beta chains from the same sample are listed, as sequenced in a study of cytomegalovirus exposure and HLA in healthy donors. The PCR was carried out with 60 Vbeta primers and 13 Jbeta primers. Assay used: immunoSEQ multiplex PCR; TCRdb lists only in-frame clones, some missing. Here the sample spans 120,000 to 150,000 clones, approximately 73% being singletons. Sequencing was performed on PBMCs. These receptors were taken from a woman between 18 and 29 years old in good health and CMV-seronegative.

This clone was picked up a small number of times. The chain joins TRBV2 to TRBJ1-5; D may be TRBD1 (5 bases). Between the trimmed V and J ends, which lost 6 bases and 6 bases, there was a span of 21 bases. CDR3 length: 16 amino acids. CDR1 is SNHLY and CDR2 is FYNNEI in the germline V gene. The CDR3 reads CASSEWSRVWFQPQHF. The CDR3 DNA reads TGTGCCAGCAGCGAATGGAGCAGGGTGTGGTTTCAGCCCCAGCATTTT. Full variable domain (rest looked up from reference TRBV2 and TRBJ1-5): EPEVTQTPSHQVTQMGQEVILRCVPISNHLYFYWYRQILGQKVEFLVSFYNNEISEKSEIFDDQFSVERPDGSNFTLKIRSTKLEDSAMYFCASSEWSRVWFQPQHFGDGTRLSIL.

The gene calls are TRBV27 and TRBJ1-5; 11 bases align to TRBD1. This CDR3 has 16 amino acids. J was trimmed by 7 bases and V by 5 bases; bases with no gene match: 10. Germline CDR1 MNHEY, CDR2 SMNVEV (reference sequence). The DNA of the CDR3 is TGTGCCAGCAGTCCCTGGGACAGGGGGGCAGGACAGCCCCAGCATTTT. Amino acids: CASSPWDRGAGQPQHF.

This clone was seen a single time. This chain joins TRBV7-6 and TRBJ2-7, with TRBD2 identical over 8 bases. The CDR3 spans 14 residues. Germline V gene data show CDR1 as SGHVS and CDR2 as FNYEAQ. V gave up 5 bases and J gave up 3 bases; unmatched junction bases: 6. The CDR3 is CASSPPGGVYEQYF. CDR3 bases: TGTGCCAGCAGCCCACCGGGAGGGGTCTACGAGCAGTACTTC.

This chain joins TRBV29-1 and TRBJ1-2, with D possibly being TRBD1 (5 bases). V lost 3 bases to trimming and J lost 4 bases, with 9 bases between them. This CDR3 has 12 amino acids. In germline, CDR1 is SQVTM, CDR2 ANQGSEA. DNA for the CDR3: TGCAGCGTTGACAGGCAGGGCTATGGCTACACCTTC. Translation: CSVDRQGYGYTF.

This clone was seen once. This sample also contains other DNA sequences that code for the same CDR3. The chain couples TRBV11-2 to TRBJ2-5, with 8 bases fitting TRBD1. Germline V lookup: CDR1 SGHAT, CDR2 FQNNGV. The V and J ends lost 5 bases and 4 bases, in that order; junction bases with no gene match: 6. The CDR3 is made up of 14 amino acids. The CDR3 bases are TGTGCCAGCAGCCTCGACAGGGGCCGAGAGACCCAGTACTTC. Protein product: CASSLDRGRETQYF.